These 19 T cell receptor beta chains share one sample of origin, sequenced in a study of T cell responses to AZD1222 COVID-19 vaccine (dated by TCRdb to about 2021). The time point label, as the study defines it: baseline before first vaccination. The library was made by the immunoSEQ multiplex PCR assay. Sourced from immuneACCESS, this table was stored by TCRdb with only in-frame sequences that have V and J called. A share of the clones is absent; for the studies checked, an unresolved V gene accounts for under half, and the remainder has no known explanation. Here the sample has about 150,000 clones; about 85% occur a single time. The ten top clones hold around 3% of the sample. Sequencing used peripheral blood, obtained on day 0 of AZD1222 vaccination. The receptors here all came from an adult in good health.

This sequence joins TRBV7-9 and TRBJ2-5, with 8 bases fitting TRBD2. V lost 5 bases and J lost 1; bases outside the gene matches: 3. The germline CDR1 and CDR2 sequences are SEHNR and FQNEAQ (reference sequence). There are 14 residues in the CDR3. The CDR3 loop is CASSRGTSQETQYF. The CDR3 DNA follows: TGTGCCAGCAGCCGTGGGACTAGCCAAGAGACCCAGTACTTC.

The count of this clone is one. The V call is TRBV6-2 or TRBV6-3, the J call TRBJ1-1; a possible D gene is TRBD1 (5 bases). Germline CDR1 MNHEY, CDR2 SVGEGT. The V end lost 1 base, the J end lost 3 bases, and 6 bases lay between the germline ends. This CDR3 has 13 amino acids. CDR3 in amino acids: CASSYLGHTEAFF. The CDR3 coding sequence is TGTGCCAGCAGTTACTTGGGGCACACTGAAGCTTTCTTT.

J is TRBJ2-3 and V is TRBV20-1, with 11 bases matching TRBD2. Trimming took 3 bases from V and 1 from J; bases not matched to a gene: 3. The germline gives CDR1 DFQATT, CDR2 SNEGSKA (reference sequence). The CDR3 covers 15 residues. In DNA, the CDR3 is TGCAGTGCTAGTAGCGGGGGGGCGGGCACAGATACGCAGTATTTT. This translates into CSASSGGAGTDTQYF.

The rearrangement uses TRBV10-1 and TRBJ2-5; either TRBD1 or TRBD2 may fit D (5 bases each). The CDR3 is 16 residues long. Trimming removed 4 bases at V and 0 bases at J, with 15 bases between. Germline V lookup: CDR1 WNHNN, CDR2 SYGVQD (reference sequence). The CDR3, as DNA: TGCGCCAGCAGTGGCTCCGGGACGGAAGACCAAGAGACCCAGTACTTC. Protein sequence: CASSGSGTEDQETQYF.

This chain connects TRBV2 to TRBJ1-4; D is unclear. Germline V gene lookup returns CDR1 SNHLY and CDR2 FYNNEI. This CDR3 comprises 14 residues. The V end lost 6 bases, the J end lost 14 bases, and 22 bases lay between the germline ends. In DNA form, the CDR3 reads TGTGCCAGCAGGCCGGCGGCCTCGGAGGCAATTCTGTTTTTT. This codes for CASRPAASEAILFF.

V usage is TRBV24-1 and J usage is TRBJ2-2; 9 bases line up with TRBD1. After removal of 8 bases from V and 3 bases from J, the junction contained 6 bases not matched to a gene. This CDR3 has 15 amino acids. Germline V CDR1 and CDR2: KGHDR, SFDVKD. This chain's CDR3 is CATKGQGTDTGELFF. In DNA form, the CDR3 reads TGTGCCACCAAAGGACAGGGGACGGACACCGGGGAGCTGTTTTTT.

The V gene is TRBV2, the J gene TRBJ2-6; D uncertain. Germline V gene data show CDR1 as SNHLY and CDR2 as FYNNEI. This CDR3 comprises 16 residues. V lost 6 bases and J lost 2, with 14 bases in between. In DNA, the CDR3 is TGTGCCAGCAGCCCAACCCGGGCTACTGGGGCCAACGTCCTGACTTTC. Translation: CASSPTRATGANVLTF.

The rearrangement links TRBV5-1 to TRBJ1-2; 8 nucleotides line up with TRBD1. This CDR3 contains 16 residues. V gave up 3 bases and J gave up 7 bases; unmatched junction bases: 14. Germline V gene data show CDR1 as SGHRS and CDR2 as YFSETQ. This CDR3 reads CASSSGETRGRAGYTF. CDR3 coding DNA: TGCGCCAGCAGCTCGGGAGAAACCAGGGGGCGCGCTGGCTACACCTTC.

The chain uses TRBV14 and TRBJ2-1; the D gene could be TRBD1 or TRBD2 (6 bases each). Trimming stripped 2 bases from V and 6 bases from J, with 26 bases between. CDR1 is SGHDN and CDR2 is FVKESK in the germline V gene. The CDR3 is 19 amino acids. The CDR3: CASSQSGLRGATPLNEQFF. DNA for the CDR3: TGTGCCAGCAGCCAATCAGGCTTGAGGGGGGCCACTCCCCTCAATGAGCAGTTCTTC.

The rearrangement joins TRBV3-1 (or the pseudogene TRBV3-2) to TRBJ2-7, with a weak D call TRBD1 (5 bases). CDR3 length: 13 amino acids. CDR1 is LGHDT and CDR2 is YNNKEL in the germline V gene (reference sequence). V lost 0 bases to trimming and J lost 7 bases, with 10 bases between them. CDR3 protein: CASSQDPQGEQYF. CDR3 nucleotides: TGTGCCAGCAGCCAAGATCCCCAGGGTGAGCAGTACTTC.

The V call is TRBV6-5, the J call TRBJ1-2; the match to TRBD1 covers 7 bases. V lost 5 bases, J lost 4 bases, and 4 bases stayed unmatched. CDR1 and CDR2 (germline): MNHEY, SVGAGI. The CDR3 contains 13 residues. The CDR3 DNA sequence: TGTGCCAGCAGTCCTGACAGGGCCTATGGCTACACCTTC. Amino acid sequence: CASSPDRAYGYTF.

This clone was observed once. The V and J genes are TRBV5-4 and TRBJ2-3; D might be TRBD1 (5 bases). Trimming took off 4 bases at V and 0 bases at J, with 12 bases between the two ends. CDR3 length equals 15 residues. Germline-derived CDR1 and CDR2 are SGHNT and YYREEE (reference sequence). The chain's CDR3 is CASSKPQGSTDTQYF. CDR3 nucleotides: TGTGCCAGCAGCAAACCCCAGGGTAGCACAGATACGCAGTATTTT.

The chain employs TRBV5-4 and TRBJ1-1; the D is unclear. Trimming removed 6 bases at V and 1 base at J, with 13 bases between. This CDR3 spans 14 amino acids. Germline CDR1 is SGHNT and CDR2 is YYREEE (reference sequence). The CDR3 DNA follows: TGTGCCAGCACCCCGGGAGCAGGGAACACTGAAGCTTTCTTT. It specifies CASTPGAGNTEAFF.

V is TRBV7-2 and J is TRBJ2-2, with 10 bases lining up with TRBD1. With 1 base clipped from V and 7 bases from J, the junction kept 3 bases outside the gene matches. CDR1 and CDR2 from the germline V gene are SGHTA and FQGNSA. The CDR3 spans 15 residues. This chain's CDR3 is CASSLVGQGIGELFF. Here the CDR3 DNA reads TGTGCCAGCAGCTTAGTGGGACAGGGGATCGGGGAGCTGTTTTTT.

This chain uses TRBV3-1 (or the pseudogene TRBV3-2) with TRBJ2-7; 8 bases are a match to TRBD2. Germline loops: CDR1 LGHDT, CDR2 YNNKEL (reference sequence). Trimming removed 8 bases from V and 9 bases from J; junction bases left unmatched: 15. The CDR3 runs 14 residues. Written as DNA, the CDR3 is TGTGCCAGCGGCCTACGGGGGGGCTCCTCGTCGCAGTACTTC. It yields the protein CASGLRGGSSSQYF.

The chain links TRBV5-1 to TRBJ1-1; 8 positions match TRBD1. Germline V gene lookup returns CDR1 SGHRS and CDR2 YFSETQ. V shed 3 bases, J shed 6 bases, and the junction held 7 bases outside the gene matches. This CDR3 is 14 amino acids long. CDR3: CASSSGQGIAEAFF. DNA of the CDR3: TGCGCCAGCAGCTCCGGACAGGGAATAGCTGAAGCTTTCTTT.

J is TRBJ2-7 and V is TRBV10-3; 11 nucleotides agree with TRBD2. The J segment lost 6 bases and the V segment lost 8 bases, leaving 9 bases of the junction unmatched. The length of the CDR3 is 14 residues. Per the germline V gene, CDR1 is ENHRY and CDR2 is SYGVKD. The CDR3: CAIASSGGLSEQYF. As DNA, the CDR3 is TGTGCCATCGCGTCTAGCGGGGGGCTTAGCGAGCAGTACTTC.

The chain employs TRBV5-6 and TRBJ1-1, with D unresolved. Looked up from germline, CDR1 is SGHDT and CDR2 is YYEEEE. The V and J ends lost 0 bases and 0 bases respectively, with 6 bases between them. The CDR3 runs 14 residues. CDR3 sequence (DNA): TGTGCCAGCAGCTTGGAGTCCATGAACACTGAAGCTTTCTTT. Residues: CASSLESMNTEAFF.

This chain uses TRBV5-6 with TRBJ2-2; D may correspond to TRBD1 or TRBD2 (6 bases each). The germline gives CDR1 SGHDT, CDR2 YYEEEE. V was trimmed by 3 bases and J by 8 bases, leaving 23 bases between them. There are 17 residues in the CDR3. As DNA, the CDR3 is TGTGCCAGCAGCTCAATTAGGGGGGACCCCCAGACGGGGGAGCTGTTTTTT. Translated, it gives CASSSIRGDPQTGELFF.